What follows are 32 T cell receptor beta chains derived from one specimen sequenced in a study of blood T cell repertoires in COVID-19. The repertoire was sequenced with immunoSEQ multiplex PCR; TCRdb's copy has only in-frame clones and lacks some. The table shows around 30,000 clones, with approximately 86% occurring only once. The sample comprised peripheral blood. Receptors originate from a woman of 80 years or more with active or convalescent COVID-19.

This clone was observed a handful of times. The chain couples TRBV9 to TRBJ2-3; D remains unclear. Trimming took 0 bases from V and 4 from J, leaving 9 bases between them. The length of the CDR3 is 14 residues. Germline V lookup: CDR1 SGDLS, CDR2 YYNGEE. In nucleotides, the CDR3 is TGTGCCAGCAGCGTAGGAGTCCCCCCAGATACGCAGTATTTT. Translated: CASSVGVPPDTQYF. The full variable domain, with the rest looked up from reference TRBV9 and TRBJ2-3, is DSGVTQTPKHLITATGQRVTLRCSPRSGDLSVYWYQQSLDQGLQFLIQYYNGEERAKGNILERFSAQQFPDLHSELNLSSLELGDSALYFCASSVGVPPDTQYFGPGTRLTVL.

The V and J genes are TRBV7-3 and TRBJ2-1, with TRBD2 matching 7 bases. Per germline, CDR1 SGHTA and CDR2 FQGTGA. The CDR3 sequence is 16 residues long. Trimming took 1 base from V and 5 from J; bases not matched to a gene: 8. In DNA, the CDR3 is TGTGCCAGCAGCTTAAATGCGTTAGCGGGTAACAATGAGCAGTTCTTC. This translates into CASSLNALAGNNEQFF. The full variable domain, its missing parts supplied by reference TRBV7-3 and TRBJ2-1, is GAGVSQTPSNKVTEKGKYVELRCDPISGHTALYWYRQSLGQGPEFLIYFQGTGAADDSGLPNDRFFAVRPEGSVSTLKIQRTERGDSAVYLCASSLNALAGNNEQFFGPGTRLTVL.

This clone was picked up a small number of times. The genes are TRBV4-3 and TRBJ2-7, with D tentatively TRBD2 (5 bases). V was pared by 6 bases and J by 1 base, with 10 bases between. The CDR3 is 13 residues long. The germline CDR1 and CDR2 sequences are LGHNA and YSLEER. DNA of the CDR3: TGCGCCAGCAGTCGTAGCGTTTCCTACGAGCAGTACTTC. Translating gives CASSRSVSYEQYF.

The genes are TRBV5-6 and TRBJ1-1; the D gene is possibly TRBD1 (6 bases). CDR3 length: 15 residues. V lost 4 bases and J 0 bases, leaving 13 bases between the germline ends. CDR1 is SGHDT, CDR2 YYEEEE, per germline. Here the CDR3 reads CASSPETGVNTEAFF. CDR3 coding DNA: TGTGCCAGCAGCCCAGAGACAGGAGTGAACACTGAAGCTTTCTTT.

V is TRBV19 and J is TRBJ2-2, with TRBD2 matching 10 bases. The germline V gene encodes CDR1 LNHDA and CDR2 SQIVND (reference sequence). Unmatched junction bases numbered 3, after V lost 5 bases and J lost 6 bases. The CDR3 runs to 14 residues. The CDR3 protein is CASSSAGGAGELFF. CDR3 in DNA: TGTGCCAGTAGTTCAGCGGGAGGGGCCGGGGAGCTGTTTTTT.

This clone was seen a handful of times. The rearrangement uses TRBV5-1 and TRBJ1-6, with 7 nucleotides matching TRBD1. CDR1 is SGHRS, CDR2 YFSETQ, per germline. Losses at the gene ends were 2 bases for V and 4 bases for J; bases not matched to a gene: 3. The CDR3 has 15 residues. The CDR3 reads CASSLEQGYNSPLHF. The CDR3 DNA reads TGCGCCAGCAGCTTAGAACAGGGGTATAATTCACCCCTCCACTTT.

V is TRBV4-3 and J is TRBJ2-3; 8 nucleotides align to TRBD2. This CDR3 is built from 16 residues. The germline V gene has CDR1 LGHNA and CDR2 YSLEER. The ends lost 1 base at V and 4 bases at J; junction bases unmatched: 7. The CDR3 loop is CASSQGAGVRSDTQYF. CDR3 nucleotide sequence: TGCGCCAGCAGCCAAGGAGCGGGAGTACGGTCAGATACGCAGTATTTT.

V usage is TRBV6-5 and J usage is TRBJ1-1; no clear D. The CDR3 has 15 residues. The germline gives CDR1 MNHEY, CDR2 SVGAGI. The V and J ends lost 8 bases and 0 bases respectively, with 16 bases between them. As DNA, the CDR3 is TGTGCCAGCGGAGGAAACAGCGCCATGAACACTGAAGCTTTCTTT. It codes for CASGGNSAMNTEAFF.

The chain links TRBV6-2 or TRBV6-3 to TRBJ1-5; 7 positions match TRBD1. CDR3 size: 18 residues. Germline V gene data show CDR1 as MNHEY and CDR2 as SVGEGT. Trimming removed 5 bases from V and 0 bases from J; junction bases left unmatched: 13. The CDR3 nucleotides are TGTGCCAGCAGTCCGCGACAGGGAAAGACCTATAGCAATCAGCCCCAGCATTTT. Its translation is CASSPRQGKTYSNQPQHF.

The chain couples TRBV25-1 to TRBJ1-3; D is unclear. Trimming left V 3 bases short and J 8 bases short, with 11 bases between. In germline, CDR1 is MGHDK, CDR2 SYGVNS. The length of the CDR3 is 13 residues. The CDR3 bases are TGTGCCAGCAGTGAGGCCGGGAGGGACACCATATATTTT. This codes for CASSEAGRDTIYF.

This clone appeared a few times. The V call is TRBV6-5, the J call TRBJ1-1, with 8 bases aligning to TRBD1. CDR1 and CDR2 from the germline V gene are MNHEY and SVGAGI. The CDR3 is 12 amino acids. V was pared by 7 bases and J by 5 bases, with 3 bases of the junction left unmatched. CDR3 sequence reads: CASTRQGTEAFF. The CDR3, as DNA: TGTGCCAGCACCCGACAGGGGACTGAAGCTTTCTTT.

V is TRBV15 and J is TRBJ2-2; 11 bases match TRBD2. The length of the CDR3 is 15 residues. Looked up from germline, CDR1 is LNHNV and CDR2 is YYDKDF (reference sequence). Losses at the gene ends were 5 bases for V and 6 bases for J; bases not matched to a gene: 5. CDR3 residues: CATSVSGGASGELFF. The CDR3, as DNA: TGTGCCACCAGCGTTAGCGGGGGGGCGTCCGGGGAGCTGTTTTTT.

The gene calls are TRBV5-1 and TRBJ2-1; the match to TRBD2 covers 9 bases. The CDR3 has 17 amino acids. Unmatched junction bases numbered 6, after V lost 0 bases and J lost 2 bases. Germline-derived CDR1 and CDR2 are SGHRS and YFSETQ. The CDR3, as DNA: TGCGCCAGCAGCTTGGAAGCCACTAGCGGGCCCTACAATGAGCAGTTCTTC. Its protein is CASSLEATSGPYNEQFF.

The CDR3: CASSTATGGAIGYTF. The DNA of the CDR3 is TGTGCCAGCTCAACCGCCACGGGGGGGGCTATTGGCTACACCTTC. The chain couples TRBV18 to TRBJ1-2; D possibly corresponds to TRBD1 (6 bases). CDR1 is KGHSH and CDR2 is LQKENI in the germline V gene. Between the trimmed V and J ends, which lost 5 bases and 7 bases, there was a span of 20 bases. The CDR3 loop spans 15 amino acids.

Note on this clone: An end of the junction does not agree with germline; a read error may underlie this. The genes are TRBV7-8 and TRBJ2-1; 7 bases line up with TRBD2. This CDR3 is built from 13 residues. The germline V gene has CDR1 SGHVS and CDR2 FQNEAQ. The DNA for the CDR3 is TGTGCCAGCAGCCTAGCGGAGAACAATGAGCAGTTCTTC. This encodes CASSLAENNEQFF.

V and J are TRBV24-1 and TRBJ2-1; 8 bases fit TRBD2. Germline CDR1 and CDR2: KGHDR and SFDVKD. The CDR3 is made up of 12 amino acids. The V and J ends lost 9 bases and 6 bases, in that order; junction bases with no gene match: 3. The CDR3 DNA reads as TGTGCCACCTCGGCGGGGGGCAATGAGCAGTTCTTC. It specifies CATSAGGNEQFF.

The chain employs TRBV25-1 and TRBJ1-1; D remains ambiguous. The CDR3 length is 11 residues. Germline V gene sequence: CDR1 MGHDK, CDR2 SYGVNS. The V gene lost 5 bases and the J gene lost 7 bases, with 8 bases spanning the gap. This CDR3 reads CASSSSFEAFF. DNA of the CDR3: TGTGCCAGCAGTTCGAGCTTTGAAGCTTTCTTT.

This sequence joins TRBV25-1 and TRBJ1-1, with unresolved D. The CDR3 contains 11 residues. Germline-derived CDR1 and CDR2 are MGHDK and SYGVNS. Trimming took off 2 bases at V and 12 bases at J, with 10 bases between the two ends. The CDR3 nucleotides read TGTGCCAGCAGTGAAGCAGCGAGAACTTTCTTT. The encoded protein is CASSEAARTFF.

The chain combines TRBV6-6 with TRBJ2-1; TRBD2 agrees at 13 bases. Trimming cost V 5 bases and J 7 bases; bases outside gene matches: 14. CDR3 length equals 18 residues. The V gene's germline CDR1 is MNHNY and CDR2 SVGAGI (reference sequence). The CDR3 protein is CASSPGTSGITFGNEQFF. For the CDR3, the DNA is TGTGCCAGCAGTCCCGGGACTAGCGGGATCACTTTCGGGAATGAGCAGTTCTTC.

The V call is TRBV2, the J call TRBJ2-7, with 10 bases lining up with TRBD2. The CDR3 spans 19 residues. CDR1 is SNHLY, CDR2 FYNNEI, per germline. V gave up 8 bases and J gave up 3 bases; unmatched junction bases: 22. The CDR3 DNA sequence: TGTGCCAGCCGCAGGTATAGGGCATCTCTAGCGGGGGAAAACTACGAGCAGTACTTC. It specifies CASRRYRASLAGENYEQYF.

The chain joins TRBV24-1 to TRBJ1-5, with 7 positions matching TRBD1. CDR3 length: 14 residues. Germline lookup yields CDR1 KGHDR and CDR2 SFDVKD. With V trimmed by 4 bases and J by 3 bases, 2 bases remained unmatched. For the CDR3, the DNA is TGTGCCACCAGTGACGGGACAGTCAATCAGCCCCAGCATTTT. It specifies CATSDGTVNQPQHF.

The chain joins TRBV30 to TRBJ2-7; D is unclear. V was cut by 1 base and J by 1 base, with 11 bases left in between. The germline V gene encodes CDR1 GTSNPN and CDR2 SVGIG (reference sequence). This CDR3 comprises 14 residues. CDR3 nucleotide sequence: TGTGCCTGGAGTGCCGGGTCTCTTTCCTACGAGCAGTACTTC. Protein: CAWSAGSLSYEQYF.

The chain combines TRBV5-1 with TRBJ2-5; TRBD2 agrees at 8 bases. Germline V gene lookup returns CDR1 SGHRS and CDR2 YFSETQ. J lost 4 bases, V lost 3 bases, and 2 bases had no gene match. This CDR3 has 13 amino acids. Here the CDR3 DNA reads TGCGCCAGCAGCTCGGGACTAGTAGAGACCCAGTACTTC. Encoded protein: CASSSGLVETQYF.

V gene TRBV6-2 or TRBV6-3 combines with J gene TRBJ2-3; D is undetermined. Per germline, CDR1 MNHEY and CDR2 SVGEGT. V gave up 2 bases and J gave up 0 bases, with 15 bases separating them. CDR3 length equals 17 residues. For the CDR3, the DNA is TGTGCCAGCAGTTACCGGCCTAGGCCCTCCAGCACAGATACGCAGTATTTT. It translates to CASSYRPRPSSTDTQYF.

The rearrangement uses TRBV7-9 and TRBJ1-4; a weak D match, TRBD1 (6 bases). Trimming cost V 7 bases and J 8 bases, with 17 bases left between them. The germline V gene encodes CDR1 SEHNR and CDR2 FQNEAQ (reference sequence). The CDR3 is 14 residues long. The CDR3 DNA follows: TGTGCCAGCACCGCGGCCGACCAGGGGGAAAAACTGTTTTTT. Translated: CASTAADQGEKLFF.

This clone appeared a single time. This chain joins TRBV6-2 or TRBV6-3 and TRBJ2-2, with TRBD2 matching over 7 bases. CDR1 is MNHEY and CDR2 is SVGEGT in the germline V gene. V dropped 5 bases and J dropped 2; count of bases not matched to a gene: 14. This CDR3 region has 18 residues. The chain's CDR3 is CASSPGPAGVGNTGELFF. The DNA of the CDR3 is TGTGCCAGCAGTCCCGGCCCGGCGGGAGTCGGAAACACCGGGGAGCTGTTTTTT.

This clone was recorded only once. This chain links TRBV19 with TRBJ2-7; 7 nucleotides agree with TRBD1. V was pared by 5 bases and J by 4 bases, with 11 bases of the junction left unmatched. Germline V gene data show CDR1 as LNHDA and CDR2 as SQIVND (reference sequence). This CDR3 region has 15 residues. CDR3 protein: CASSWTGEMKYEQYF. Written as DNA, the CDR3 is TGTGCCAGTAGTTGGACAGGAGAAATGAAATACGAGCAGTACTTC.

V and J are TRBV7-3 and TRBJ2-4; D remains unclear. V lost 2 bases and J lost 1, with 9 bases in between. Germline CDR1 reads SGHTA; CDR2 reads FQGTGA. This CDR3 is 15 amino acids long. The CDR3: CASSLGQAAKNIQYF. The CDR3 DNA is TGTGCCAGCAGCTTAGGGCAGGCGGCCAAAAACATTCAGTACTTC. Using reference TRBV7-3 and TRBJ2-4 for the parts outside the CDR3, the full variable domain is GAGVSQTPSNKVTEKGKYVELRCDPISGHTALYWYRQSLGQGPEFLIYFQGTGAADDSGLPNDRFFAVRPEGSVSTLKIQRTERGDSAVYLCASSLGQAAKNIQYFGAGTRLSVL.

The rearrangement uses TRBV7-2 and TRBJ2-3; 11 nucleotides agree with TRBD2. The germline gives CDR1 SGHTA, CDR2 FQGNSA. The CDR3 extends over 17 amino acids. V lost 1 base, J lost 3 bases, and 6 bases stayed unmatched. CDR3: CASSLGGSGRGTDTQYF. DNA for the CDR3: TGTGCCAGCAGCTTAGGGGGTAGCGGGAGGGGAACAGATACGCAGTATTTT.

The chain combines TRBV9 with TRBJ2-7; TRBD2 agrees at 12 bases. The CDR3 has 14 amino acids. V lost 4 bases and J lost 7; bases outside the gene matches: 6. CDR1 and CDR2 (germline): SGDLS, YYNGEE. CDR3 amino acids: CASSRLAGVEEQYF. CDR3 DNA: TGTGCCAGCAGCCGACTAGCGGGAGTGGAGGAGCAGTACTTC.

This clone was found once. V gene TRBV25-1 combines with J gene TRBJ2-2; 7 bases agree with TRBD2. With 3 bases clipped from V and 1 base from J, the junction kept 11 bases outside the gene matches. The CDR3 loop spans 18 amino acids. Per the germline V gene, CDR1 is MGHDK and CDR2 is SYGVNS. CDR3 protein: CASSDPRYERGNTGELFF. The CDR3 bases are TGTGCCAGCAGTGATCCCCGATACGAGCGGGGGAACACCGGGGAGCTGTTTTTT.

The rearrangement links TRBV7-6 to TRBJ2-1; 8 nucleotides align to TRBD2. CDR1 SGHVS and CDR2 FNYEAQ come from the germline V gene. V shed 1 base and J 2 bases; nucleotides not matched to a gene: 13. The CDR3 runs 19 residues. The CDR3 reads CASSLEPHQGLGAYNEQFF. In nucleotides, the CDR3 is TGTGCCAGCAGCTTAGAACCTCACCAGGGACTAGGGGCCTACAATGAGCAGTTCTTC.